These 12 T cell receptor beta chains originate from one sample sequenced in a study of circulating CD8 cells and anti-PD-1 response in melanoma. Four subsets defined by PD-1 and/or TIGIT were sorted from live CD3+CD8+TCRalphabeta+ cells. TCR libraries were prepared from approximately 15 ng of total RNA with the QIAseq Immune Repertoire TCR panel. TCRdb reanalysed the reads using MiXCR and keeps one entry per CDR3 protein. Counted here are over 600 distinct CDR3 sequences, roughly 9.6% occurring once; the ten biggest clones make up 65% to 70%. The source was CD8+ T cells from PBMCs, collected at baseline or after one month of anti-PD-1 therapy (not recorded which). The source of these receptors is a human donor with melanoma.

This clonotype was detected only a few times. The V call is TRBV24-1, the J call TRBJ2-1, with D perhaps TRBD1 (7 bases). This CDR3 is built from 13 residues. Germline CDR1 KGHDR, CDR2 SFDVKD. With 12 bases removed from V and 4 bases from J, the gap between germline ends came to 15 bases. The DNA of the CDR3 is TGTGCCGTCCAGGGGGGACCTTACAATGAGCAGTTCTTC. Amino acids: CAVQGGPYNEQFF.

This clonotype is medium-sized (0.01 to 0.1%). This chain links TRBV6-2 or TRBV6-3 with TRBJ2-1; 8 positions agree with TRBD2. CDR3 length: 12 amino acids. The germline CDR1 and CDR2 sequences are MNHEY and SVGEGT. Trimming cost V 4 bases and J 10 bases; bases outside gene matches: 3. The CDR3 here is CASSLGLVEQFF. CDR3 nucleotides: TGTGCCAGCAGTTTGGGACTAGTCGAGCAGTTCTTC.

This clonotype qualifies as large. The J gene is TRBJ1-3, the V gene TRBV2; D not certain. The CDR3 has 14 amino acids. From germline, CDR1 is SNHLY and CDR2 FYNNEI. V dropped 3 bases and J dropped 0 bases, with 6 bases sitting between them. CDR3 DNA: TGTGCCAGCAGTGACGACCTCTCTGGAAACACCATATATTTT. Its translation: CASSDDLSGNTIYF.

This clonotype is labeled as medium-sized. The chain employs TRBV4-1 and TRBJ2-7, with D perhaps being TRBD1 or TRBD2 (5 bases each). The CDR3 contains 16 residues. Germline CDR1 MGHRA, CDR2 YSYEKL. Trimming left V 1 base short and J 0 bases short, with 13 bases between. Here the CDR3 reads CASSQAAWGSSYEQYF. In nucleotides, the CDR3 is TGCGCCAGCAGCCAAGCCGCTTGGGGGAGCTCCTACGAGCAGTACTTC.

The chain is built from TRBV19 and TRBJ1-1, with D unclear. The CDR3 has 13 residues. V was cut by 5 bases and J by 11 bases, with 18 bases left in between. Per germline, CDR1 LNHDA and CDR2 SQIVND (reference sequence). The CDR3 region is CASSYSRDSVAFF. In nucleotides, the CDR3 is TGTGCCAGTAGTTATAGTAGAGATTCGGTGGCTTTCTTT.

This clonotype was observed a handful of times. The V call is TRBV19, the J call TRBJ2-3; TRBD1 aligns across 9 bases. The CDR3 sequence is 15 residues long. Germline-derived CDR1 and CDR2 are LNHDA and SQIVND (reference sequence). Trimming cost V 5 bases and J 6 bases; bases outside gene matches: 9. The CDR3 DNA reads TGTGCCAGTAGTCCCACGGACAGGGGAAGGGATACGCAGTATTTT. It is translated as CASSPTDRGRDTQYF.

By sample share, this clonotype is large. This rearrangement joins TRBV29-1 to TRBJ2-2; D may be TRBD2 (5 bases). Germline loops: CDR1 SQVTM, CDR2 ANQGSEA. This CDR3 is 13 amino acids long. Trimming took 5 bases from V and 5 from J, leaving 12 bases between them. For the CDR3, the DNA is TGCAGCGTTACGCCAGGAGGTACCGGGGAGCTGTTTTTT. This codes for CSVTPGGTGELFF.

This clonotype is medium-sized. The genes are TRBV11-2 and TRBJ2-7, with D perhaps TRBD1 (6 bases). This CDR3 has 15 residues. CDR1 and CDR2 (germline): SGHAT, FQNNGV. V was clipped by 1 base and J by 5 bases, with 15 bases between them. Here the CDR3 reads CASSLVQGPPDEQYF. DNA for the CDR3: TGTGCCAGCAGCTTAGTACAGGGCCCCCCCGACGAGCAGTACTTC.

The chain recombines TRBV13 with TRBJ2-3; D unclear. V was pared by 5 bases and J by 3 bases, with 9 bases between. The CDR3 contains 13 residues. CDR1 and CDR2 (germline): PRHDT, FYEKMQ (reference sequence). For the CDR3, the DNA is TGTGCCAGCAGCCCCGAAGTAACAGATACGCAGTATTTT. Encoded protein: CASSPEVTDTQYF.

This clonotype is medium-sized in the sample. The V gene is TRBV19, the J gene TRBJ2-1, with D maybe TRBD1 (5 bases). CDR1 and CDR2 (germline): LNHDA, SQIVND (reference sequence). The CDR3 runs to 15 residues. V shed 3 bases and J shed 7 bases, with 16 bases lying between them. The CDR3 loop reads CASSISQAPFNEQFF. The CDR3 nucleotides read TGTGCCAGTAGTATTTCACAGGCTCCTTTTAATGAGCAGTTCTTC.

The chain joins TRBV5-6 to TRBJ2-7; 7 nucleotides line up with TRBD2. The V gene end was trimmed by 2 bases and the J gene end by 3 bases; junction bases not matched to a gene: 2. The CDR3 loop spans 13 amino acids. Germline V gene lookup returns CDR1 SGHDT and CDR2 YYEEEE. CDR3 region: CASSFRTSYEQYF. CDR3 DNA sequence: TGTGCCAGCAGCTTCCGGACTAGCTACGAGCAGTACTTC.

In its sample, this clonotype ranks as medium-sized. The chain combines TRBV4-3 with TRBJ2-3; unclear D gene. Per germline, CDR1 LGHNA and CDR2 YSLEER. The CDR3 consists of 13 residues. Deletions cut 1 base from V and 5 bases from J, with 7 bases between. CDR3 loop: CASSQGSRDTQYF. The CDR3 coding sequence is TGCGCCAGCAGCCAAGGGTCAAGAGATACGCAGTATTTT.